This passage covers 7 T cell receptor beta chains from one sample sequenced in a study of blood T cell repertoires in COVID-19 (TCRdb year 2020). The receptor library was made with the immunoSEQ multiplex PCR assay. TCRdb re-hosts the immuneACCESS table, in-frame sequences only. Its copies lack some clones; in the studies checked, an unresolved V gene accounts for under half of them, and the cause for the rest is not known. In this sample the table shows over 25,000 clones, approximately 77% of which occur a single time. Jointly, the top ten make up around 15% of the sample. Sequencing was performed on peripheral blood. These receptors were collected from an elderly man with active or convalescent COVID-19.

V usage is TRBV7-2 and J usage is TRBJ2-3, with D possibly TRBD2 on 7 matching bases. With 2 bases removed from V and 1 base from J, the gap between germline ends came to 19 bases. The CDR3 sequence is 18 residues long. The germline CDR1 and CDR2 sequences are SGHTA and FQGNSA. Here the CDR3 reads CASSLQMGGPLGTDTQYF. In DNA, the CDR3 is TGTGCCAGCAGCTTACAAATGGGGGGGCCGTTGGGCACAGATACGCAGTATTTT.

A single count supports this clone. V and J are TRBV29-1 and TRBJ1-2, with 12 bases aligning to TRBD1. CDR3 length equals 14 residues. Germline CDR1 and CDR2: SQVTM and ANQGSEA. V lost 5 bases to trimming and J lost 6 bases; unmatched junction nucleotides: 7. The CDR3 DNA follows: TGCAGCGTTAAAGGGACAGGGGGCTTACATGGCTACACCTTC. Protein product: CSVKGTGGLHGYTF.

The rearrangement links TRBV7-2 to TRBJ2-3; 13 bases agree with TRBD2. After removal of 2 bases from V and 2 bases from J, the junction contained 4 bases not matched to a gene. Germline CDR1 is SGHTA and CDR2 is FQGNSA. This CDR3 contains 17 residues. CDR3: CASSLRTSGGPTDTQYF. The CDR3 nucleotides read TGTGCCAGCAGCTTAAGGACTAGCGGGGGTCCCACAGATACGCAGTATTTT.

This clone has only one observation. The V call is TRBV6-5, the J call TRBJ1-3, with D unresolved. V lost 10 bases and J 0 bases, leaving 10 bases between the germline ends. Germline V gene sequence: CDR1 MNHEY, CDR2 SVGAGI. This CDR3 region has 13 residues. As DNA, the CDR3 is TGTGCCACGAAGAGCTACTCTGGAAACACCATATATTTT. Protein: CATKSYSGNTIYF.

The rearrangement uses TRBV12-3 or TRBV12-4 and TRBJ1-2; 7 bases fit TRBD1. J lost 6 bases, V lost 5 bases, and 6 bases had no gene match. This CDR3 has 13 residues. CDR3 DNA sequence: TGTGCCAGCAGTCCCCGACAGGGCGATGGCTACACCTTC. Translating gives CASSPRQGDGYTF.

The rearrangement joins TRBV7-9 to TRBJ1-2, with TRBD1 matching 8 bases. The ends lost 5 bases at V and 3 bases at J; junction bases unmatched: 8. CDR1 and CDR2 (germline): SEHNR, FQNEAQ (reference sequence). The CDR3 runs 15 residues. DNA for the CDR3: TGTGCCAGCAGCGGAAGGGCAGGGGGCGACTATGGCTACACCTTC. Translated, it gives CASSGRAGGDYGYTF.

The chain uses TRBV6-2 or TRBV6-3 and TRBJ1-5; tentative D call: TRBD1 (5 bases). The CDR3 is made up of 14 amino acids. CDR1 MNHEY and CDR2 SVGEGT come from the germline V gene. V gave up 1 base and J gave up 3 bases, with 7 bases separating them. The CDR3 sequence: CASSYLGANQPQHF. Written as DNA, the CDR3 is TGTGCCAGCAGTTACTTAGGGGCCAATCAGCCCCAGCATTTT.